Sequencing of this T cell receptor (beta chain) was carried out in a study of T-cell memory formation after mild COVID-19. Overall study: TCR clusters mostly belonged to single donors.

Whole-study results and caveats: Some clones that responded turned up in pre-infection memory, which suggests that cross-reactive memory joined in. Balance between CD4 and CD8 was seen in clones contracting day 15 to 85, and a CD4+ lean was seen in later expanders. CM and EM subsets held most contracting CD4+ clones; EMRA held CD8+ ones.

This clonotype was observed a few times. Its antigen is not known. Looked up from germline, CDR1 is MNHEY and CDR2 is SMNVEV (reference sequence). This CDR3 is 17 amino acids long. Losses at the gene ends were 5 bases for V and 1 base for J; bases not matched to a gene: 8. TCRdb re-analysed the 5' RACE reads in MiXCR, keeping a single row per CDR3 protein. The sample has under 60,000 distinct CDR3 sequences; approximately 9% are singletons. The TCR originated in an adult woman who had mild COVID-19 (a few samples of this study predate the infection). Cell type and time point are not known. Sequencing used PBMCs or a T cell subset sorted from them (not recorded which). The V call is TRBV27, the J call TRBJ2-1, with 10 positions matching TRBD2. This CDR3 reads CASSPPSGSTSYNEQFF. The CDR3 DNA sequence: TGTGCCAGCAGTCCCCCTAGCGGGAGTACTTCCTACAATGAGCAGTTCTTC.